The entry below describes one T cell receptor beta chain. These data are taken from a study of identical twins. This CDR3 has 14 residues. Unmatched junction bases numbered 6, after V lost 6 bases and J lost 5 bases. The authors used template switching to add a universal primer site and gave cDNA unique molecular identifiers. TCRdb re-called the 5' RACE reads through MiXCR, storing one row per CDR3 protein. This sample carries just over 450,000 distinct CDR3 sequences, 13% to 15% of them seen once, and the ten largest clones take roughly 0.56%. These sequences were also reported in another study, on yellow fever vaccine responses in identical twins. According to that study: Twins' vaccine T cell responses were reported to seem partly convergent and partly personalized.

This TCR was sampled from a young woman in good health. Sequenced sample: CD4+ T cells sorted from blood. The chain combines TRBV12-3 or TRBV12-4 with TRBJ2-7, with 11 bases that match TRBD1. In nucleotides, the CDR3 is TGTGCCAGCAGCACCGGGACAGGGGGGCACGAGCAGTACTTC. Translation: CASSTGTGGHEQYF.